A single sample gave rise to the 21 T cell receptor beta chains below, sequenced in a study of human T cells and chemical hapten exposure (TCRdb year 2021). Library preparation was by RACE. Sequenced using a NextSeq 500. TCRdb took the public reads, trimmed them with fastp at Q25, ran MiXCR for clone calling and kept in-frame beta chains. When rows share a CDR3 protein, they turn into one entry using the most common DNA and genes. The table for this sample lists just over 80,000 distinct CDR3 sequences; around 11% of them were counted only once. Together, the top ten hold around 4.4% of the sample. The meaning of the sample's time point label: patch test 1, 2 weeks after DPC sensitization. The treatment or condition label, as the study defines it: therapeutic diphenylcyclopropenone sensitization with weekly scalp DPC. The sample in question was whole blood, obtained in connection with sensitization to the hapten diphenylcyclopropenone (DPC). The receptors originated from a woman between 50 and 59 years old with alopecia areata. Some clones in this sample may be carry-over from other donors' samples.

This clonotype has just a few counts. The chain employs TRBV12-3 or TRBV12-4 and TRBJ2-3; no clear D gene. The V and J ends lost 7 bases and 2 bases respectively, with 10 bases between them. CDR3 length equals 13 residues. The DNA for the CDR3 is TGTGCCAGCATTGGGCAGCTCACAGATACGCAGTATTTT. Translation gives CASIGQLTDTQYF.

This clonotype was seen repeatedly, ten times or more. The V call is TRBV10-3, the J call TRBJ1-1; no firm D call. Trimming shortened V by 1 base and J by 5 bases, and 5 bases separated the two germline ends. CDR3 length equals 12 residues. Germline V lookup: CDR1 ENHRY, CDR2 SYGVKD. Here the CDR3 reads CAISELGTEAFF. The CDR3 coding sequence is TGTGCCATCAGTGAGTTGGGGACTGAAGCTTTCTTT.

The CDR3 loop is CSARDPGLEQYF. The CDR3 DNA reads TGCAGTGCTAGAGATCCGGGCCTAGAGCAGTACTTC. This chain joins TRBV20-1 and TRBJ2-7; no firm D call. The CDR3 extends over 12 amino acids. Trimming stripped 0 bases from V and 7 bases from J, with 10 bases between. Per the germline V gene, CDR1 is DFQATT and CDR2 is SNEGSKA (reference sequence).

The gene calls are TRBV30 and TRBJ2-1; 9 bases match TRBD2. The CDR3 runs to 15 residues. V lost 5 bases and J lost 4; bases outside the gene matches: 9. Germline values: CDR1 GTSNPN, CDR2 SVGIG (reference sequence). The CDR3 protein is CAWSTGTSPYNEQFF. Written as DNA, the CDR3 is TGTGCCTGGTCGACCGGGACTAGCCCTTACAATGAGCAGTTCTTC.

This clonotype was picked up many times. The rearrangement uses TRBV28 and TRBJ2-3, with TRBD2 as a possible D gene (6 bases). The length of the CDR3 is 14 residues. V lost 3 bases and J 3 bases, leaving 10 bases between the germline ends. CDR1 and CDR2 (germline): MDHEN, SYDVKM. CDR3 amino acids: CASSFLSGTDTQYF. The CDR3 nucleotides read TGTGCCAGCAGTTTCCTCAGCGGGACAGATACGCAGTATTTT.

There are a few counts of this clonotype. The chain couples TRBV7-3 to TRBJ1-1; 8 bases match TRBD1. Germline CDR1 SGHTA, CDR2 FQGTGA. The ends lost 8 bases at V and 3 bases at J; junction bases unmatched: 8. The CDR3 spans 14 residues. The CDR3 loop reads CASAGGPVDTEAFF. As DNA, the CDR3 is TGTGCCAGCGCAGGGGGCCCGGTTGACACTGAAGCTTTCTTT.

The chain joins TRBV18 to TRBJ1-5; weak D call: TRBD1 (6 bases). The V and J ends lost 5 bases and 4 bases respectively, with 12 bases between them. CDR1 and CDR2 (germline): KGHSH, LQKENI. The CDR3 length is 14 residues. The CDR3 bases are TGTGCCAGCTCAATAACAGGGAGGAATCAGCCCCAGCATTTT. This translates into CASSITGRNQPQHF.

DNA of the CDR3: TGTGCCAGCAGTCCGCCGGGACAGGGAACAGATACGCAGTATTTT. Its translation: CASSPPGQGTDTQYF. V usage is TRBV28 and J usage is TRBJ2-3; 9 nucleotides line up with TRBD1. The germline CDR1 and CDR2 sequences are MDHEN and SYDVKM. With 5 bases clipped from V and 3 bases from J, the junction kept 6 bases outside the gene matches. The CDR3 runs 15 residues.

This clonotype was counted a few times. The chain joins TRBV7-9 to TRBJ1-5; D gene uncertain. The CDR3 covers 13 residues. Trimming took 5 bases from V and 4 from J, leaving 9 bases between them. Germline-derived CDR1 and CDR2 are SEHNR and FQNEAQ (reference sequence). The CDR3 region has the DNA TGTGCCAGCAGCGTCACGACGAATCAGCCCCAGCATTTT. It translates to CASSVTTNQPQHF.

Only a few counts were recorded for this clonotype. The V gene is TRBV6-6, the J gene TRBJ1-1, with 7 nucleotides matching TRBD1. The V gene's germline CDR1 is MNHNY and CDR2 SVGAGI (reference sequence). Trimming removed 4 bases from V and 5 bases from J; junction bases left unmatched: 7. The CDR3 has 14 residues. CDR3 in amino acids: CASSSTGVGTEAFF. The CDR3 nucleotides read TGTGCCAGCAGTTCCACAGGGGTCGGTACTGAAGCTTTCTTT.

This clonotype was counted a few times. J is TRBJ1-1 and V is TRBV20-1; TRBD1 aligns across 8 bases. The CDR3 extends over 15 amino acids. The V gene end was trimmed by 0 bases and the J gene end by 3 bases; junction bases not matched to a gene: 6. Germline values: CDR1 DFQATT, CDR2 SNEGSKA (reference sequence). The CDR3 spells CSARDYTGGDTEAFF. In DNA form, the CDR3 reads TGCAGTGCTAGAGACTACACAGGGGGAGACACTGAAGCTTTCTTT.

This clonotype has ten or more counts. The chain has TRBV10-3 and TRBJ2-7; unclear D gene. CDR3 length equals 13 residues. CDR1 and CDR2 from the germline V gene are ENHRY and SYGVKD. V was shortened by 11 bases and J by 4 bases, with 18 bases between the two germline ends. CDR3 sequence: CASKRDTQYEQYF. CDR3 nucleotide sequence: TGTGCCTCAAAACGAGACACCCAGTACGAGCAGTACTTC.

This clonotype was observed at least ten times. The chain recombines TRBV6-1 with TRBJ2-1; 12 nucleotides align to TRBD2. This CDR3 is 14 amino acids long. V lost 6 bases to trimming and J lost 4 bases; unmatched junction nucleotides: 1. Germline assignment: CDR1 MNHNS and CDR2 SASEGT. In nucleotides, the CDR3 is TGTGCCAGCAGGGGGACTAGCGGGTACAATGAGCAGTTCTTC. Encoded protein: CASRGTSGYNEQFF.

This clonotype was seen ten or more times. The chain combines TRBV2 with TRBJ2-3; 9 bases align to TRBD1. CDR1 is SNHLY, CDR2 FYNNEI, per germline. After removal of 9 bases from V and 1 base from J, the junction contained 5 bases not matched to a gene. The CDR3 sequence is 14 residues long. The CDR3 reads CASCRTGGTDTQYF. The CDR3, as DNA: TGTGCCAGTTGTCGGACAGGGGGCACAGATACGCAGTATTTT.

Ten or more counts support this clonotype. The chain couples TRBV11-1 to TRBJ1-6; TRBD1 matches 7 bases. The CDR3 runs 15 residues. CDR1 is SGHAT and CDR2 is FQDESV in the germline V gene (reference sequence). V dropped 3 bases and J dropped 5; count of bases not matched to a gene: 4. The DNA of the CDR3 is TGTGCCAGCAGCTTCGCAGGGGGTAATAATTCACCCCTCCACTTT. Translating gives CASSFAGGNNSPLHF.

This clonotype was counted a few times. The CDR3 DNA is TGTGCCACCAGCAGAGATGGGGAGCGTTGGGGTTCGGGAGGCTACACCTTC. Its protein product is CATSRDGERWGSGGYTF. This chain uses TRBV15 with TRBJ1-2; D gene uncertain. Trimming pared 0 bases from V and 8 bases from J, leaving 22 bases between. The CDR3 spans 17 residues. Germline V gene data show CDR1 as LNHNV and CDR2 as YYDKDF (reference sequence).

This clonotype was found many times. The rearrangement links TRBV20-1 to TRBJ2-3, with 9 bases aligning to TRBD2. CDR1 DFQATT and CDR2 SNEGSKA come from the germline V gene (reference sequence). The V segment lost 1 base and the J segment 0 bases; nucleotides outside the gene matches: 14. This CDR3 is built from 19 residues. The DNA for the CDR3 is TGCAGTGCTAGAGTTTCAGGGGGTCGGGGGACTAGCAGCACAGATACGCAGTATTTT. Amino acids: CSARVSGGRGTSSTDTQYF.

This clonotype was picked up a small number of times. The DNA of the CDR3 is TGCAGTGCCCCGGTTAGGGCGGGGGGCACAGATACGCAGTATTTT. This sequence encodes CSAPVRAGGTDTQYF. The genes are TRBV20-1 and TRBJ2-3; TRBD2 aligns across 7 bases. J lost 1 base, V lost 6 bases, and 10 bases had no gene match. There are 15 residues in the CDR3. From germline, CDR1 is DFQATT and CDR2 SNEGSKA (reference sequence).

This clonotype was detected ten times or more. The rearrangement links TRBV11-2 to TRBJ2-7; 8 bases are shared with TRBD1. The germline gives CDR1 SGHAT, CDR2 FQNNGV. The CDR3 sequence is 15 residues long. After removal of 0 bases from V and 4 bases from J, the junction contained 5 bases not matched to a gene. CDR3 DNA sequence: TGTGCCAGCAGCTTAGACGGGACAGGCACTTACGAGCAGTACTTC. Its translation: CASSLDGTGTYEQYF.

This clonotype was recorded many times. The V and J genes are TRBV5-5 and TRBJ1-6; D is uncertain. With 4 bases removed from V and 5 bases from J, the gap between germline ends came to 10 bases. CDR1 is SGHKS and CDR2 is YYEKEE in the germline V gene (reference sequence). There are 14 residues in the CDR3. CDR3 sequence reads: CASSLDTHNSPLHF. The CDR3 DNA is TGTGCCAGCAGCCTAGACACCCATAATTCACCCCTCCACTTT.

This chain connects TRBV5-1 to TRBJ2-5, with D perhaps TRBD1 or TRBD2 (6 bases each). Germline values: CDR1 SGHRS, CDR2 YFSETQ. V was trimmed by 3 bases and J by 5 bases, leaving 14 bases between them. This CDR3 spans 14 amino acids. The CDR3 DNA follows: TGCGCCAGCAGCTCGCCGAGGGGGGCGGAGACCCAGTACTTC. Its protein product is CASSSPRGAETQYF.